The entry below describes one TCR beta chain. Its antigen is currently unknown. Trimming shortened V by 1 base and J by 2 bases, and 9 bases separated the two germline ends. CDR3 length: 15 residues. Germline assignment: CDR1 SNHLY and CDR2 FYNNEI. The data originate from a study of blood T cells in healthy people across ages. The study's findings and limits: Investigators treated diversity estimates from one million T cells as underestimates.

A second PCR of roughly 7 to 11 cycles used a sample-barcoded 5' primer and a J-beta primer mix. Using its own MiXCR run on the 5' RACE reads, TCRdb lists one record per CDR3 protein. The sample has hundreds of thousands of distinct CDR3 sequences; more than 45% are singletons. The receptor comes from an elderly woman in good health. Specimen: blood. The V call is TRBV2, the J call TRBJ1-5; D might be TRBD1 (6 bases). CDR3 protein: CASSEETGRNQPQHF. CDR3 sequence (DNA): TGTGCCAGCAGTGAAGAGACAGGCCGCAATCAGCCCCAGCATTTT.